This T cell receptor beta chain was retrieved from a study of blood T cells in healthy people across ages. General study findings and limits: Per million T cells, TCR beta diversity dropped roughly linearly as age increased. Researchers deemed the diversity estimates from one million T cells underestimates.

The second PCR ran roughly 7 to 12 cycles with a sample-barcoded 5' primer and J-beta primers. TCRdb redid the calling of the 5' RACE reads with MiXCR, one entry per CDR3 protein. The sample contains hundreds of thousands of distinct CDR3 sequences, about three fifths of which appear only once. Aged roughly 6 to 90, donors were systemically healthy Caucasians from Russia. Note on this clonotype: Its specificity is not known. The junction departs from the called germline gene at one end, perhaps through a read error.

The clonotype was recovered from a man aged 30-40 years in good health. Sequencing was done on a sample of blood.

The CDR3 sequence is CASGIGTSYEQNF. The CDR3 nucleotides are TGTGCCAGCGGGATCGGGACCTCCTACGAGCAGAACTTC. The V call is TRBV28, the J call TRBJ2-7; D is perhaps TRBD1 or TRBD2 (5 bases each). Germline assignment: CDR1 MDHEN and CDR2 SYDVKM. CDR3 length equals 13 residues.